This TCR beta chain originates from a study of blood T cell repertoires in COVID-19. Study in general: Italy, Spain and the United States were the sources of the convalescent and acute COVID-19 samples. T cells, B-cell-depleted T cells, or PBMCs provided the cDNA or gDNA that served as material.

Participants came from 20 to 25 US areas, aged roughly 18 to 95 years. Looked up from germline, CDR1 is MGHRA and CDR2 is YSYEKL. This CDR3 is 13 amino acids long. Trimming removed 2 bases from V and 3 bases from J, with 7 bases in between. The table came from immunoSEQ multiplex PCR; TCRdb's copy has only in-frame clones and leaves some out. The table records fewer than 300,000 clones, about nine tenths of them present only once. This chain joins TRBV4-1 and TRBJ2-5, with D uncertain. This clonotype originated in a woman in her forties with acute COVID-19. The sample comprised PBMCs or T cells enriched from blood (not recorded which). This CDR3 reads CASSQPEKETQYF. For the CDR3, the DNA is TGCGCCAGCAGCCAACCAGAAAAAGAGACCCAGTACTTC.